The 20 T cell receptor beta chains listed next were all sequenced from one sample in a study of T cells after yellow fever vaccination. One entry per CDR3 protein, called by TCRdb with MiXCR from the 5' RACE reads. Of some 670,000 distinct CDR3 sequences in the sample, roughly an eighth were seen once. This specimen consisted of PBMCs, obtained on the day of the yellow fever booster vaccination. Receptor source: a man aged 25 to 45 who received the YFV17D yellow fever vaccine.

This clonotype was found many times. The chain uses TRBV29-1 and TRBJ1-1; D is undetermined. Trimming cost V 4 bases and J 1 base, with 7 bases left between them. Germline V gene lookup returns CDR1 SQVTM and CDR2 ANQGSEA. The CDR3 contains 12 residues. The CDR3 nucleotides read TGCAGCGTTGCGGCAACGAACACTGAAGCTTTCTTT. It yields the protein CSVAATNTEAFF.

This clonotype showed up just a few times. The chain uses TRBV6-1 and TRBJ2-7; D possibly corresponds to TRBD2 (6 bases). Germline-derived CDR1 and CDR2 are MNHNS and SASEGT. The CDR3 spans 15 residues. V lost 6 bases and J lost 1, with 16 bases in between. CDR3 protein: CASSLSGEQSYEQYF. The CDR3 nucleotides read TGTGCCAGCAGCCTTAGCGGTGAACAATCCTACGAGCAGTACTTC.

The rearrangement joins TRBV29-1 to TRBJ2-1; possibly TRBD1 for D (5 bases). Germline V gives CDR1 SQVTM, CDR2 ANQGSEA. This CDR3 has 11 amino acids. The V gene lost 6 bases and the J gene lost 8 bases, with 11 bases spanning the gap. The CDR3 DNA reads TGCAGCGTAGTCAGGGTCGATGAGCAGTTCTTC. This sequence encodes CSVVRVDEQFF.

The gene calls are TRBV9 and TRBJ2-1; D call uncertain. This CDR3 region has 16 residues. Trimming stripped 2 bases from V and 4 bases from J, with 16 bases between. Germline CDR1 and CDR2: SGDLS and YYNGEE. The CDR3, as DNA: TGTGCCAGCAGCGTTGGTCTAGAGGTTACTTACAATGAGCAGTTCTTC. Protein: CASSVGLEVTYNEQFF.

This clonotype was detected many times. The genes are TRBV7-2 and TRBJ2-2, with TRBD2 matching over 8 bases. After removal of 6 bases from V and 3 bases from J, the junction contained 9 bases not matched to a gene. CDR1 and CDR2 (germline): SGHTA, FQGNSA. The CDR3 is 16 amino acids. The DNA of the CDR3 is TGTGCCAGCAGGTCCGATAGCGGGACCTACACCGGGGAGCTGTTTTTT. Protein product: CASRSDSGTYTGELFF.

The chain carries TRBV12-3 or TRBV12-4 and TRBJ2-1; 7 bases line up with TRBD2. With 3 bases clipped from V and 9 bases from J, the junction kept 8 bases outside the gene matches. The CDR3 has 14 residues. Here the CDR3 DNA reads TGTGCCAGCAGTTTGGGCGGGAGAGGTGGTGAGCAGTTCTTC. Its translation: CASSLGGRGGEQFF.

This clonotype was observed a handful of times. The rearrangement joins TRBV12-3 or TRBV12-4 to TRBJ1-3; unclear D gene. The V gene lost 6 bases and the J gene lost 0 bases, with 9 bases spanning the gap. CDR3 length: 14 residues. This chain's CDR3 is CASSGLRSGNTIYF. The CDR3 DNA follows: TGTGCCAGCAGCGGACTCCGCTCTGGAAACACCATATATTTT.

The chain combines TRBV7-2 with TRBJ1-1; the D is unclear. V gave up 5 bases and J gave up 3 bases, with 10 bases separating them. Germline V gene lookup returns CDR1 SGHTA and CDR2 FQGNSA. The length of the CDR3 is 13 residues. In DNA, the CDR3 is TGTGCCAGCAGCCTAGGTCGGTACACTGAAGCTTTCTTT. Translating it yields CASSLGRYTEAFF.

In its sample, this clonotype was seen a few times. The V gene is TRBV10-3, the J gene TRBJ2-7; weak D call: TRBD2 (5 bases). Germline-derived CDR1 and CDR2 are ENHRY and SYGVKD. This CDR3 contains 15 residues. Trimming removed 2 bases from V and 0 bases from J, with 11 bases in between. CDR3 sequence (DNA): TGTGCCATCAGTGAGCCTACGGGAAACTCCTACGAGCAGTACTTC. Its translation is CAISEPTGNSYEQYF.

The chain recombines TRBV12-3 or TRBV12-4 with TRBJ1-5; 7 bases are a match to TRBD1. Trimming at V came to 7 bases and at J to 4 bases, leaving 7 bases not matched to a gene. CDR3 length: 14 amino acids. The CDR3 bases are TGTGCCAGCATGAAGGACAGGAGGAATCAGCCCCAGCATTTT. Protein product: CASMKDRRNQPQHF.

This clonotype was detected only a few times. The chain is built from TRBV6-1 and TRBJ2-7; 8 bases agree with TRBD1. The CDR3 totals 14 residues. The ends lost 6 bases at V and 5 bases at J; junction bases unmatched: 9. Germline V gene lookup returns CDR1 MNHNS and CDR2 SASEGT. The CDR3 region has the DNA TGTGCCAGCAGGAGACAGGGGATTGCAGACGAGCAGTACTTC. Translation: CASRRQGIADEQYF.

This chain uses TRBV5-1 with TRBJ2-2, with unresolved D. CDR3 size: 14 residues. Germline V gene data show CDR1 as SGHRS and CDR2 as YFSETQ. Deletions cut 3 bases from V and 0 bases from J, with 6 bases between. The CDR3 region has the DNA TGCGCCAGCAGCTCGTGGCCGAACACCGGGGAGCTGTTTTTT. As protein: CASSSWPNTGELFF. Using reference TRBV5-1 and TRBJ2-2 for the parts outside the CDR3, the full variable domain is KAGVTQTPRYLIKTRGQQVTLSCSPISGHRSVSWYQQTPGQGLQFLFEYFSETQRNKGNFPGRFSGRQFSNSRSEMNVSTLELGDSALYLCASSSWPNTGELFFGEGSRLTVL.

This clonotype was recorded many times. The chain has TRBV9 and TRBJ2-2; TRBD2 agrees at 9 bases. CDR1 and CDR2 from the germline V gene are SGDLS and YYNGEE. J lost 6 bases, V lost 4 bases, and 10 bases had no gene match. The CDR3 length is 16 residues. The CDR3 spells CASSFTAIAGAGELFF. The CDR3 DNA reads TGTGCCAGCAGCTTCACCGCAATAGCGGGAGCCGGGGAGCTGTTTTTT.

CDR3 amino acids: CSARDLGQPQHF. The CDR3, as DNA: TGCAGTGCTAGAGATCTAGGGCAGCCCCAGCATTTT. V is TRBV20-1 and J is TRBJ1-5; D is uncertain. CDR1 is DFQATT and CDR2 is SNEGSKA in the germline V gene (reference sequence). V was trimmed by 0 bases and J by 7 bases, leaving 7 bases between them. The CDR3 contains 12 residues.

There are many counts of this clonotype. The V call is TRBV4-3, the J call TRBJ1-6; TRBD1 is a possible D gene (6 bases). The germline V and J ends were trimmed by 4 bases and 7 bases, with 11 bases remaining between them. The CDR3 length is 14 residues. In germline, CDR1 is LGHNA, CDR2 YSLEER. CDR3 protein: CASSRDRINSPLHF. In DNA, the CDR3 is TGCGCCAGCAGCCGCGACAGGATCAATTCACCCCTCCACTTT.

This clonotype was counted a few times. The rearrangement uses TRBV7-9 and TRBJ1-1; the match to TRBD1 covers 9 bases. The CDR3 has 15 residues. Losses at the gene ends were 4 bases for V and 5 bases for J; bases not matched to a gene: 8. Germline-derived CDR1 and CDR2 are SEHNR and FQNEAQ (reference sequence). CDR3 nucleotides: TGTGCCAGCAGCTACTGGGGACAGGGAGATACTGAAGCTTTCTTT. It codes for CASSYWGQGDTEAFF.

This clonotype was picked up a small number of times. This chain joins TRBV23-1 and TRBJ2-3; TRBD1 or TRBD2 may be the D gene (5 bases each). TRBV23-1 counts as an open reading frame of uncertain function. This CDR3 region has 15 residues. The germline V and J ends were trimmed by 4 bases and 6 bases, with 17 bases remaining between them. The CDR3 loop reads CASSRDRPFKDTQYF. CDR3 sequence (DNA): TGCGCCAGCAGTCGGGACCGCCCTTTCAAGGATACGCAGTATTTT.

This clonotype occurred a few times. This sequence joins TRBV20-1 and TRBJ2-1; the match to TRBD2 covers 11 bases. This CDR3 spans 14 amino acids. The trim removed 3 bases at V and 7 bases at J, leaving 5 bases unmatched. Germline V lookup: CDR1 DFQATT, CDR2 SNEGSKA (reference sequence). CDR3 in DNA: TGCAGTGCTAGTCTTAGCGGGGGGGGGAATGAGCAGTTCTTC. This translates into CSASLSGGGNEQFF.

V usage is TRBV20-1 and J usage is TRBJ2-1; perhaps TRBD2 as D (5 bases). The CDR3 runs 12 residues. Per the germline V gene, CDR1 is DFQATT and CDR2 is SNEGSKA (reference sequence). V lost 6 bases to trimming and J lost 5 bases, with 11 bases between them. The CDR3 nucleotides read TGCAGTGCCCAGAGCGGAAACAATGAGCAGTTCTTC. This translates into CSAQSGNNEQFF.

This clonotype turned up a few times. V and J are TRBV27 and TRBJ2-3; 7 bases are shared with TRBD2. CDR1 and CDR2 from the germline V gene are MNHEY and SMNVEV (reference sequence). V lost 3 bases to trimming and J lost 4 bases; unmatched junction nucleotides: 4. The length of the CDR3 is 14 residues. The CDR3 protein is CASSFDGGADTQYF. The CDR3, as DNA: TGTGCCAGCAGTTTCGATGGGGGGGCAGATACGCAGTATTTT.